The source of this T cell receptor beta chain is a study of T cells in Graves' hyperthyroidism and ophthalmopathy. Study as a whole: Before treatment of any kind, peripheral blood was taken at initial diagnosis.

CDR3 length: 14 amino acids. From germline, CDR1 is SNHLY and CDR2 FYNNEI. V was clipped by 0 bases and J by 8 bases, with 11 bases between them. RNA transcripts provided the source from which TCR beta CDR3 regions were amplified. TCR CDR3 regions were first amplified by RT-PCR with HTBI primers. TCRdb processed the multiplex PCR reads anew with MiXCR; each CDR3 protein has one entry. The sample lists 300,000 to 350,000 distinct CDR3 sequences; about 15% were seen once. This clonotype was counted ten times or more. The specimen sequenced was blood. The V and J genes are TRBV2 and TRBJ2-1; D may match TRBD1 or TRBD2 (5 bases each). This sequence originates from a man aged 25 to 45 with Graves' hyperthyroidism. DNA for the CDR3: TGTGCCAGCAGTGAAGCGCTTAGGGGACATGAGCAGTTCTTC. Amino acids: CASSEALRGHEQFF.